The rows below give T cell receptor beta chains drawn from one sample of a study of T cell responses to AZD1222 COVID-19 vaccine. Repertoires were generated with immunoSEQ multiplex PCR, while TCRdb's copy carries only in-frame clones and drops some. The sample consists of approximately 100,000 clones, roughly 88% of them appearing once. Sample: peripheral blood, taken on day 0 of AZD1222 vaccination. All receptors derive from an adult in good health. CDR3s include the opening cysteine and the closing phenylalanine or tryptophan. Fields, in order: CDR3 protein, CDR3 DNA, J gene, D gene, V gene. The D gene is left open where the match is weak.

CDR3aa: CASSLASSWGPGELFF
CDR3nt: TGTGCCAGCAGCTTGGCCAGTAGTTGGGGTCCCGGGGAGCTGTTTTTT
j_gene: TRBJ2-2
d_gene: -
v_gene: TRBV5-6

CDR3aa: CATSDFRVGTGELFF
CDR3nt: TGTGCCACCAGTGATTTTAGGGTGGGCACCGGGGAGCTGTTTTTT
j_gene: TRBJ2-2
d_gene: -
v_gene: TRBV24-1

CDR3aa: CASSRNTDGYTF
CDR3nt: TGTGCCAGTAGTAGAAATACGGATGGCTACACCTTC
j_gene: TRBJ1-2
d_gene: -
v_gene: TRBV19

CDR3aa: CASSLWGNQPQHF
CDR3nt: TGTGCCAGCAGCTTGTGGGGCAATCAGCCCCAGCATTTT
j_gene: TRBJ1-5
d_gene: -
v_gene: TRBV5-6

CDR3aa: CASSLVGTGVTQYF
CDR3nt: TGTGCCAGCAGCTTAGTTGGGACAGGGGTCACCCAGTACTTC
j_gene: TRBJ2-5
d_gene: TRBD1
v_gene: TRBV7-9

CDR3aa: CASSSTGQGRTEAFF
CDR3nt: TGCGCCAGCAGCTCGACGGGACAGGGTCGTACTGAAGCTTTCTTT
j_gene: TRBJ1-1
d_gene: TRBD1
v_gene: TRBV5-1

CDR3aa: CASSHGPQRGMYEQFF
CDR3nt: TGTGCCAGCAGCCACGGCCCCCAGCGGGGGATGTATGAGCAGTTCTTC
j_gene: TRBJ2-1
d_gene: TRBD2
v_gene: TRBV3-1/TRBV3-2

CDR3aa: CASSQDPPSIGGRYETQYF
CDR3nt: TGTGCCAGCAGCCAAGATCCCCCTTCTATCGGGGGGCGGTATGAGACCCAGTACTTC
j_gene: TRBJ2-5
d_gene: -
v_gene: TRBV4-2

CDR3aa: CASSSGRGNEQFF
CDR3nt: TGTGCCAGCAGCTCCGGGCGGGGAAATGAGCAGTTCTTC
j_gene: TRBJ2-1
d_gene: -
v_gene: TRBV9

CDR3aa: CAWSGWQGAFPAAFF
CDR3nt: TGTGCCTGGAGTGGTTGGCAGGGGGCGTTTCCCGCGGCTTTCTTT
j_gene: TRBJ1-1
d_gene: TRBD1
v_gene: TRBV30

CDR3aa: CASSLTGYGANVLTF
CDR3nt: TGTGCCAGCAGCTTAACAGGGTACGGGGCCAACGTCCTGACTTTC
j_gene: TRBJ2-6
d_gene: -
v_gene: TRBV11-1

CDR3aa: CASSFAGGNEQFF
CDR3nt: TGTGCCAGCAGCTTCGCGGGGGGCAATGAGCAGTTCTTC
j_gene: TRBJ2-1
d_gene: TRBD2
v_gene: TRBV7-9

CDR3aa: CASSGRQWNTEAFF
CDR3nt: TGTGCCAGCAGTGGGCGTCAATGGAACACTGAAGCTTTCTTT
j_gene: TRBJ1-1
d_gene: -
v_gene: TRBV2

CDR3aa: CASSLDGAGANVLTF
CDR3nt: TGTGCCAGCAGCTTGGACGGGGCTGGGGCCAACGTCCTGACTTTC
j_gene: TRBJ2-6
d_gene: -
v_gene: TRBV5-5

CDR3aa: CASSIGTGADDNSPLHF
CDR3nt: TGTGCCAGTAGTATAGGGACAGGGGCGGATGATAATTCACCCCTCCACTTT
j_gene: TRBJ1-6
d_gene: TRBD1
v_gene: TRBV19

CDR3aa: CASSPGTNYGYTF
CDR3nt: TGTGCCAGCAGCCCTGGAACTAACTATGGCTACACCTTC
j_gene: TRBJ1-2
d_gene: -
v_gene: TRBV7-8

CDR3aa: CASSPLDGAYNGYTF
CDR3nt: TGTGCCAGCAGTCCTCTTGATGGGGCGTATAACGGCTACACCTTC
j_gene: TRBJ1-2
d_gene: -
v_gene: TRBV27

CDR3aa: CASSDRGGRYNSPLHF
CDR3nt: TGTGCCAGTAGCGACAGGGGAGGCAGATATAATTCACCCCTCCACTTT
j_gene: TRBJ1-6
d_gene: TRBD1
v_gene: TRBV19

CDR3aa: CATSREGYGYTF
CDR3nt: TGTGCCACCAGCAGAGAAGGGTATGGCTACACCTTC
j_gene: TRBJ1-2
d_gene: -
v_gene: TRBV15

CDR3aa: CASSLEGLPDRGYTF
CDR3nt: TGCGCCAGCAGCTTGGAGGGCCTTCCCGACCGAGGCTACACCTTC
j_gene: TRBJ1-2
d_gene: -
v_gene: TRBV5-1

CDR3aa: CASSAPGASYNEQFF
CDR3nt: TGTGCCAGCAGTGCCCCAGGGGCCTCCTACAATGAGCAGTTCTTC
j_gene: TRBJ2-1
d_gene: -
v_gene: TRBV6-4

CDR3aa: CASSLEFYRNTEAFF
CDR3nt: TGCGCCAGCAGCTTGGAATTTTACAGAAACACTGAAGCTTTCTTT
j_gene: TRBJ1-1
d_gene: -
v_gene: TRBV5-1